These T cell receptor beta chains were read from a single sample in a study of blood T cells in healthy people across ages. A single record per CDR3 protein comes from TCRdb applying MiXCR to the 5' RACE reads. The data show about 1 million distinct CDR3 sequences, with around 25% seen just once and around 0.75% held by the top ten. The sample also formed part of further work on T cells of mothers and their children.

Sequences were obtained from blood. These receptors originate from a girl aged 2-10 years in good health. Both conserved end residues are part of each CDR3. D genes are given only for firm matches. Size values are once, few and many counts, or a class for expanded clones, and some rows have none.

D gene | clone size | J gene | V gene | CDR3 protein | CDR3 DNA
TRBD2 | NA | TRBJ2-1 | TRBV27 | CASSETTSGRFHEQFF | TGTGCCAGCAGTGAAACAACTAGCGGGAGGTTCCATGAGCAGTTCTTC
NA | NA | TRBJ1-2 | TRBV5-1 | CASSLSVDEANYGYTF | TGCGCCAGCAGCTTGTCCGTGGACGAAGCTAATTATGGCTACACCTTC
TRBD1 | few | TRBJ1-4 | TRBV10-3 | CAISDPDRGPKNEKLFF | TGTGCCATCAGTGATCCCGACAGGGGGCCGAAAAATGAAAAGCTGTTTTTT
NA | NA | TRBJ2-5 | TRBV29-1 | CSALSGRETQYF | TGCAGCGCCCTCAGCGGTCGAGAGACCCAGTACTTC
NA | few | TRBJ2-1 | TRBV3-1 | CASSQTMSGNNEQFF | TGTGCCAGCAGCCAAACAATGAGCGGAAACAATGAGCAGTTCTTC
TRBD1 | few | TRBJ2-5 | TRBV9 | CASSVGTGGLQETQYF | TGTGCCAGCAGCGTCGGGACAGGGGGTTTGCAAGAGACCCAGTACTTC
TRBD1 | NA | TRBJ1-4 | TRBV9 | CASSVGDSLNEKLFF | TGTGCCAGCAGCGTGGGGGACAGCCTTAATGAAAAACTGTTTTTT
NA | few | TRBJ2-5 | TRBV5-1 | CASSLVFSEYQETQYF | TGCGCCAGCAGCTTGGTTTTCTCCGAGTACCAAGAGACCCAGTACTTC
NA | NA | TRBJ2-3 | TRBV29-1 | CSVAIMAGRTDTQYF | TGCAGCGTTGCGATTATGGCAGGGCGCACAGATACGCAGTATTTT
NA | few | TRBJ2-5 | TRBV7-7 | CASSFRGIEETQYF | TGTGCTAGCAGCTTCCGGGGAATAGAAGAGACCCAGTACTTC
TRBD1 | NA | TRBJ2-1 | TRBV29-1 | CSVENDRGIHNEQFF | TGCAGCGTTGAAAATGACAGGGGGATTCACAATGAGCAGTTCTTC
TRBD1 | few | TRBJ1-4 | TRBV14 | CASSQAGTAFNEKLFF | TGTGCCAGCAGCCAAGCCGGGACAGCATTTAATGAAAAACTGTTTTTT
NA | NA | TRBJ1-1 | TRBV25-1 | CASSEYRTVNTEAFF | TGTGCCAGCAGTGAATATAGGACGGTGAACACTGAAGCTTTCTTT
NA | NA | TRBJ2-3 | TRBV19 | CASRRAEGSTQYF | TGTGCCAGCAGGAGGGCGGAGGGCTCTACGCAGTATTTT
NA | NA | TRBJ1-5 | TRBV6-1 | CASSPLGTRRNQPQHF | TGTGCCAGCAGCCCTCTAGGGACCCGGCGGAATCAGCCCCAGCATTTT
NA | NA | TRBJ2-7 | TRBV29-1 | CSAGEGVLLEQYF | TGCAGCGCGGGGGAGGGGGTTCTTCTCGAGCAGTACTTC
NA | NA | TRBJ2-1 | TRBV12-3/TRBV12-4 | CASSFPGKARWDEQFF | TGTGCCAGCAGTTTCCCCGGGAAGGCCCGTTGGGATGAGCAGTTCTTC
NA | NA | TRBJ1-3 | TRBV9 | CASSAWLSGNTIYF | TGTGCCAGCAGCGCGTGGTTATCTGGAAACACCATATATTTT
TRBD1 | NA | TRBJ2-6 | TRBV12-3/TRBV12-4 | CASSGRDRGASYSGANVLTF | TGTGCCAGCAGTGGAAGAGACAGGGGCGCATCTTACTCTGGGGCCAACGTCCTGACCTTC
NA | NA | TRBJ2-5 | TRBV12-3/TRBV12-4 | CASSLTAVEQYF | TGTGCCAGCAGTTTAACAGCGGTAGAGCAGTACTTC